A single sample is the source of the 21 T cell receptor beta chains below, sequenced in a study of blood T cell repertoires in COVID-19 (dated by TCRdb to the early 2020s). Library generation was performed with the immunoSEQ multiplex PCR assay. TCRdb carries this immuneACCESS record with in-frame sequences only. Its versions omit some clonotypes, under half of them owing to an unresolved V gene in the studies checked, with the rest unexplained. The sample yields about 370,000 clones; roughly nine tenths were counted once. About 3% of the sample lies in the top ten. The sample taken for sequencing was peripheral blood. The receptors come from a woman aged 25-40 years with COVID-19, enrolled during active disease.

The rearrangement links TRBV6-2 or TRBV6-3 to TRBJ1-5, with D hard to call. This CDR3 comprises 17 residues. The V end lost 0 bases, the J end lost 4 bases, and 16 bases lay between the germline ends. Per the germline V gene, CDR1 is MNHEY and CDR2 is SVGEGT. This chain's CDR3 is CASSYSTRRSGNQPQHF. The CDR3 DNA reads TGTGCCAGCAGTTACTCGACGAGGCGTAGTGGGAATCAGCCCCAGCATTTT.

This chain connects TRBV5-4 to TRBJ2-2; 14 bases are shared with TRBD2. Germline V gene sequence: CDR1 SGHNT, CDR2 YYREEE (reference sequence). J gave up 5 bases and V 4 bases, and 7 bases lay outside the gene matches. The CDR3 has 17 residues. The CDR3 loop reads CASSPGLAGGMTGELFF. The CDR3 bases are TGTGCCAGCAGCCCTGGACTAGCGGGGGGTATGACCGGGGAGCTGTTTTTT. The complete variable domain, with remaining parts taken from reference TRBV5-4 and TRBJ2-2, reads ETGVTQSPTHLIKTRGQQVTLRCSSQSGHNTVSWYQQALGQGPQFIFQYYREEENGRGNFPPRFSGLQFPNYSSELNVNALELDDSALYLCASSPGLAGGMTGELFFGEGSRLTVL.

The chain employs TRBV6-5 and TRBJ2-1; 9 bases are a match to TRBD1. Per the germline V gene, CDR1 is MNHEY and CDR2 is SVGAGI. After removal of 4 bases from V and 9 bases from J, the junction contained 10 bases not matched to a gene. This CDR3 spans 15 amino acids. The CDR3 nucleotides read TGTGCCAGCAGTTTCATTTGGGACAGGGATGTTGAGCAGTTCTTC. Translating gives CASSFIWDRDVEQFF.

This chain joins TRBV7-9 and TRBJ2-1; possible D gene TRBD1, 5 bases. This CDR3 comprises 17 residues. Trimming cost V 5 bases and J 1 base, with 18 bases left between them. Germline V lookup: CDR1 SEHNR, CDR2 FQNEAQ (reference sequence). CDR3 amino acids: CASSPHARQGSYNEQFF. CDR3 bases: TGTGCCAGCAGCCCGCACGCTCGGCAGGGATCCTACAATGAGCAGTTCTTC.

V gene TRBV5-1 combines with J gene TRBJ1-1; D might be TRBD1 (6 bases). V lost 6 bases, J lost 5 bases, and 11 bases lay in between. The germline V gene encodes CDR1 SGHRS and CDR2 YFSETQ. This CDR3 has 12 amino acids. CDR3 DNA: TGCGCCAGCACCTCCCAGGGGACTGAAGCTTTCTTT. Its protein product is CASTSQGTEAFF.

The V call is TRBV4-3, the J call TRBJ2-7; 8 nucleotides match TRBD1. Germline V CDR1 and CDR2: LGHNA, YSLEER. The CDR3 length is 16 residues. V was pared by 0 bases and J by 6 bases, with 10 bases of the junction left unmatched. In DNA, the CDR3 is TGCGCCAGCAGCCAAGATTCGACAGGGGATTTCTTCGAGCAGTACTTC. This gives the protein CASSQDSTGDFFEQYF.

The V and J genes are TRBV6-6 and TRBJ2-2, with D maybe TRBD1 (6 bases). With 7 bases removed from V and 1 base from J, the gap between germline ends came to 7 bases. The CDR3 spans 13 residues. The germline CDR1 and CDR2 sequences are MNHNY and SVGAGI (reference sequence). The CDR3 region has the DNA TGTGCCAGCACCAGGGGGAACACCGGGGAGCTGTTTTTT. It specifies CASTRGNTGELFF.

This clone was seen only a few times. The chain has TRBV30 and TRBJ1-5; D unresolved. V lost 2 bases to trimming and J lost 3 bases, with 8 bases between them. CDR1 is GTSNPN and CDR2 is SVGIG in the germline V gene (reference sequence). This CDR3 comprises 13 residues. The CDR3 nucleotides are TGTGCCTGGAGTCCAGGATACAATCAGCCCCAGCATTTT. This encodes CAWSPGYNQPQHF. The entire variable domain, with the rest obtained from reference TRBV30 and TRBJ1-5, is as follows: SQTIHQWPATLVQPVGSPLSLECTVEGTSNPNLYWYRQAAGRGLQLLFYSVGIGQISSEVPQNLSASRPQDRQFILSSKKLLLSDSGFYLCAWSPGYNQPQHFGDGTRLSIL.

This clone was observed a handful of times. J is TRBJ1-5 and V is TRBV28; weak D call: TRBD1 (6 bases). V was trimmed by 1 base and J by 6 bases, leaving 13 bases between them. CDR1 and CDR2 from the germline V gene are MDHEN and SYDVKM. The CDR3 has 15 residues. The CDR3 reads CASSLSYREGQPQHF. In nucleotides, the CDR3 is TGTGCCAGCAGTTTATCGTACAGGGAGGGTCAGCCCCAGCATTTT.

The CDR3 sequence: CASSFVHYGYTF. CDR3 coding DNA: TGTGCCAGCAGCTTCGTCCACTATGGCTACACCTTC. The rearrangement uses TRBV7-2 and TRBJ1-2; D call uncertain. Between the trimmed V and J ends, which lost 3 bases and 3 bases, there was a span of 5 bases. The CDR3 sequence is 12 residues long. Per the germline V gene, CDR1 is SGHTA and CDR2 is FQGNSA.

This clone has only one observation. The chain links TRBV6-5 to TRBJ1-2; TRBD1 might be the D (6 bases). V was shortened by 7 bases and J by 6 bases, with 9 bases between the two germline ends. This CDR3 spans 11 amino acids. Germline V gene sequence: CDR1 MNHEY, CDR2 SVGAGI. This chain's CDR3 is CASTGAHGYTF. As DNA, the CDR3 is TGTGCCAGCACAGGGGCCCATGGCTACACCTTC.

J is TRBJ2-1 and V is TRBV29-1, with TRBD2 identical over 10 bases. The CDR3 runs 15 residues. Trimming removed 0 bases from V and 15 bases from J; junction bases left unmatched: 14. Germline V CDR1 and CDR2: SQVTM, ANQGSEA. In nucleotides, the CDR3 is TGCAGCGTTGAAGATCGGCGTAGCGGGAGGAGTAAGCGGTTCTTC. Its protein product is CSVEDRRSGRSKRFF.

V gene TRBV9 combines with J gene TRBJ1-2; possibly TRBD1 for D (6 bases). The CDR3 sequence is 14 residues long. The germline V gene has CDR1 SGDLS and CDR2 YYNGEE. V dropped 4 bases and J dropped 2 bases, with 12 bases sitting between them. The DNA for the CDR3 is TGTGCCAGCAGCACCAAGGGGGTAAACTATGGCTACACCTTC. Translating it yields CASSTKGVNYGYTF. The complete variable domain, with remaining parts taken from reference TRBV9 and TRBJ1-2, reads DSGVTQTPKHLITATGQRVTLRCSPRSGDLSVYWYQQSLDQGLQFLIQYYNGEERAKGNILERFSAQQFPDLHSELNLSSLELGDSALYFCASSTKGVNYGYTFGSGTRLTVV.

J is TRBJ2-1 and V is TRBV2; 9 positions match TRBD1. Unmatched junction bases numbered 0, after V lost 6 bases and J lost 6 bases. Germline CDR1 is SNHLY and CDR2 is FYNNEI. The CDR3 contains 12 residues. As DNA, the CDR3 is TGTGCCAGCAGACAGGGGGCCAATGAGCAGTTCTTC. As protein: CASRQGANEQFF.

This chain connects TRBV25-1 to TRBJ2-6; D possibly corresponds to TRBD2 (6 bases). CDR3 length equals 17 residues. Germline CDR1 is MGHDK and CDR2 is SYGVNS. V gave up 2 bases and J gave up 0 bases, with 11 bases separating them. The CDR3 sequence: CASSEPFGSSGANVLTF. DNA of the CDR3: TGTGCCAGCAGTGAACCCTTCGGGAGCTCTGGGGCCAACGTCCTGACTTTC.

This chain connects TRBV6-1 to TRBJ2-7, with a possible D match to TRBD1 (5 bases). The CDR3 is made up of 13 amino acids. The V end lost 5 bases, the J end lost 0 bases, and 8 bases lay between the germline ends. Germline-derived CDR1 and CDR2 are MNHNS and SASEGT. CDR3 sequence (DNA): TGTGCCAGCAGTACTCAGGGCTCCTACGAGCAGTACTTC. Amino acids: CASSTQGSYEQYF.

The chain has TRBV19 and TRBJ1-5, with D tentatively TRBD1 (5 bases). The ends were cut back, 8 bases at V and 6 bases at J, with 11 bases in the middle. The germline V gene has CDR1 LNHDA and CDR2 SQIVND (reference sequence). CDR3 length: 12 amino acids. The CDR3 coding sequence is TGTGCCAGTCACATTAGGGGTCAGCCCCAGCATTTT. This sequence encodes CASHIRGQPQHF.

The chain combines TRBV6-5 with TRBJ2-7; the D gene is possibly TRBD2 (6 bases). Germline V gives CDR1 MNHEY, CDR2 SVGAGI. The V and J ends lost 7 bases and 3 bases respectively, with 13 bases between them. This CDR3 is 13 amino acids long. CDR3 DNA sequence: TGTGCCAGCACCGCCGGGACTGGCTACGAGCAGTACGTC. Translating it yields CASTAGTGYEQYV.

The chain combines TRBV5-1 with TRBJ2-3; TRBD2 is a possible D gene (6 bases). V lost 1 base and J lost 0, with 9 bases in between. The length of the CDR3 is 15 residues. Per the germline V gene, CDR1 is SGHRS and CDR2 is YFSETQ. Here the CDR3 DNA reads TGCGCCAGCAGCTTGAATAGCGGAAGCACAGATACGCAGTATTTT. Its protein is CASSLNSGSTDTQYF.

The chain has TRBV7-2 and TRBJ2-7, with TRBD2 as a possible D gene (5 bases). CDR1 is SGHTA and CDR2 is FQGNSA in the germline V gene. The CDR3 length is 16 residues. Deletions cut 5 bases from V and 0 bases from J, with 17 bases between. CDR3 nucleotides: TGTGCCAGCAGCCAGGAGAGAGGGCCCACCTCCTACGAGCAGTACGTC. Protein: CASSQERGPTSYEQYV.

The V and J genes are TRBV5-1 and TRBJ1-1; D might be TRBD1 (6 bases). With 6 bases removed from V and 2 bases from J, the gap between germline ends came to 23 bases. The germline V gene encodes CDR1 SGHRS and CDR2 YFSETQ. The CDR3 has 17 amino acids. CDR3 sequence: CASILTPLTGPNTEAFF. The CDR3 DNA is TGCGCCAGCATCCTAACCCCGTTAACAGGGCCCAACACTGAAGCTTTCTTT.